Below, 3 T cell receptor beta chains from the same sample are listed, as sequenced in a study of blood T cell repertoires in COVID-19. Only in-frame clones appear in the TCRdb table, and some are missing; sequencing was by immunoSEQ multiplex PCR. The sample yields about 140,000 clones, roughly 80% seen once. Source material: peripheral blood. The source is a human donor in a cohort sampled during active COVID-19.

This chain uses TRBV25-1 with TRBJ1-4; TRBD1 matches 8 bases. In germline, CDR1 is MGHDK, CDR2 SYGVNS. With 6 bases clipped from V and 7 bases from J, the junction kept 7 bases outside the gene matches. This CDR3 is 14 amino acids long. The CDR3 reads CASRPGGRSEKLFF. The CDR3 nucleotides are TGTGCCAGCAGACCAGGGGGCCGGAGTGAAAAACTGTTTTTT.

The chain employs TRBV7-9 and TRBJ1-1; D is uncertain. Germline V lookup: CDR1 SEHNR, CDR2 FQNEAQ (reference sequence). Trimming removed 1 base at V and 1 base at J, with 10 bases between. The CDR3 covers 15 residues. The CDR3 loop reads CASSLVVPGNTEAFF. The DNA for the CDR3 is TGTGCCAGCAGCTTAGTAGTCCCGGGGAACACTGAAGCTTTCTTT.

This clone is medium-sized (0.01 to 0.1%) by share. V and J are TRBV4-2 and TRBJ2-1, with 9 bases that match TRBD2. The CDR3 has 15 residues. The trim removed 1 base at V and 10 bases at J, leaving 8 bases unmatched. In germline, CDR1 is LGHNA, CDR2 YNFKEQ. The CDR3 protein is CASSQVRGGASEQFF. The CDR3 nucleotides read TGTGCCAGCAGCCAAGTGCGCGGGGGGGCCTCCGAGCAGTTCTTC.